This TCR beta chain was obtained from a study of blood T cell repertoires in COVID-19. The overall study: Whether acute or convalescent, the COVID-19 samples came from the United States, Italy and Spain. PBMCs, B-cell-depleted T cells, or T cells were the source of the cDNA or gDNA that made up the material.

Original methodology: It was from reference gene primer amplification that nucleated cell counts were estimated. Measured with immunoSEQ multiplex PCR; TCRdb has only the in-frame clones, and not every one. V and J calls and clone size are given by that table; D and trimming were obtained from the DNA. The sample lists about 190,000 clones, 70% to 90% occurring once. CDR1 and CDR2 from the germline V gene are MGHRA and YSYEKL. After removal of 0 bases from V and 5 bases from J, the junction contained 8 bases not matched to a gene. The CDR3 sequence is 17 residues long. The sample taken for sequencing was peripheral blood. The receptor comes from a woman in her thirties or forties who had recovered from COVID-19. The V call is TRBV4-1, the J call TRBJ2-7; 12 bases match TRBD2. CDR3: CASSQDPPTSGSHEQYF. CDR3 coding DNA: TGCGCCAGCAGCCAAGATCCCCCGACTAGCGGGAGTCACGAGCAGTACTTC.